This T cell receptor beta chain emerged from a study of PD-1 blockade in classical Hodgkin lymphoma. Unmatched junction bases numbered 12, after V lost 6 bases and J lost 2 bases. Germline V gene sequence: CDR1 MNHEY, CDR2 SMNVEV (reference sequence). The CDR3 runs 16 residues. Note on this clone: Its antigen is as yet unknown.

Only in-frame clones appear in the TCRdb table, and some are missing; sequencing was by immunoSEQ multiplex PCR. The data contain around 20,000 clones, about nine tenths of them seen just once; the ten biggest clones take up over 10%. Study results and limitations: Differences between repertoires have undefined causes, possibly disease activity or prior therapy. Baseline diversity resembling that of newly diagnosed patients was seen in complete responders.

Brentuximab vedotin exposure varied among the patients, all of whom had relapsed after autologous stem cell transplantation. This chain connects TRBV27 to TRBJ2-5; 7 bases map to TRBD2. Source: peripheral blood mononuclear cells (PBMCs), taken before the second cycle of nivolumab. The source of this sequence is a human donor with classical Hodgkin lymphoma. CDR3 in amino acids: CASSPLGRAEQETQYF. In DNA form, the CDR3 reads TGTGCCAGCAGCCCCCTGGGGAGGGCCGAACAAGAGACCCAGTACTTC.